This T cell receptor beta chain was captured in a study of regulatory T cells in long-lasting Graves disease. Regarding the study as a whole: TCR diversity in persistent Graves' patients was below that of newly diagnosed ones. Accuracy was perhaps lowered by the small sample size.

Only a few counts were recorded for this clonotype. Antigen specificity is unknown. Researchers made TCR beta libraries by using iRepertoire HTBI primers and running Arm-PCR on CDR3 regions. TCRdb re-derived calls from the multiplex PCR reads in MiXCR, one entry per CDR3 protein. The sample includes about 340,000 distinct CDR3 sequences, roughly a fifth seen only once; the top ten take 29%. Described time point: persistent/refractory GD, antithyroid drugs over 5 years with positive TRAb. PBMC-derived RNA was used for the TCR library. CDR3 length: 15 amino acids. V was clipped by 4 bases and J by 4 bases, with 16 bases between them. CDR1 is LGHNA and CDR2 is YSLEER in the germline V gene.

The genes are TRBV4-3 and TRBJ1-1; TRBD1 is a possible D gene (5 bases). Here the sequenced sample was peripheral blood mononuclear cells (PBMCs), taken when the disease was refractory, from a patient treated with antithyroid drugs. The sequence derives from a female donor with Graves disease. The CDR3 region has the DNA TGCGCCAGCAGCCCGTCAGGGATGAAGGGCACTGAAGCTTTCTTT. This gives the protein CASSPSGMKGTEAFF.